The clone carrying this T cell receptor beta chain occurred many times. The data were obtained in a study of response to subunit inactivated influenza vaccine. V lost 6 bases and J 4 bases, leaving 10 bases between the germline ends. CDR3 size: 13 residues. The germline gives CDR1 LNHNV, CDR2 YYDKDF (reference sequence). TCRdb re-called the RT-PCR reads through MiXCR, storing one row per CDR3 protein. The table shows about 540,000 distinct CDR3 sequences, with approximately 24% occurring only once. Another study also made use of these data, one on T cells expressing NK-cell markers. That source adds: The cDNA for TCR beta came from 5'RACE template switching with UMIs. Investigators obtained TCR beta repertoires from sorted CD3+CD56+NKG2C+, CD3+CD56+NKG2C- and CD3+CD56-NKG2C+ T cells. Among eight sequenced donors, seven carried HCMV seropositivity while one was seronegative. In several experiments, an anti-gamma-delta TCR antibody restricted sorting to alpha-beta TCR T cells. Whether the expanded NKG2C+ T cell clones recognized HCMV remained unclear.

The chain employs TRBV15 and TRBJ1-5; a weak D match, TRBD1 (6 bases). The TCR comes from a man aged 50 or older who received an inactivated influenza vaccine. Here the sequenced sample was CD4+ T cells sorted from PBMCs, taken 11 to 12 days after vaccination. The CDR3 spells CATSSQGNQPQHF. In nucleotides, the CDR3 is TGTGCCACCAGTTCCCAGGGGAATCAGCCCCAGCATTTT.